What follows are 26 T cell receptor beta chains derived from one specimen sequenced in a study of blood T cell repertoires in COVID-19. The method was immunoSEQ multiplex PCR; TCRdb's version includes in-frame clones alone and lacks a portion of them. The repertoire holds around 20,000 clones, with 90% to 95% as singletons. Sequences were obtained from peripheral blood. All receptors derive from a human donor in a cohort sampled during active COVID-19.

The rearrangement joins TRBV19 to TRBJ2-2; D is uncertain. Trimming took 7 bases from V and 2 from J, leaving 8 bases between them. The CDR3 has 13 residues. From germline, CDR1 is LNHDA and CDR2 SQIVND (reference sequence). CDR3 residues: CASTTLNTGELFF. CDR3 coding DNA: TGTGCCAGTACGACATTAAACACCGGGGAGCTGTTTTTT.

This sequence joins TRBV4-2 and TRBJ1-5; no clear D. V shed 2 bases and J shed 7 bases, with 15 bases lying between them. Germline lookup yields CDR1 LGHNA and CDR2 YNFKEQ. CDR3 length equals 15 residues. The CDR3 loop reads CASSQSIQSRQPQHF. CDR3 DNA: TGTGCCAGCAGCCAATCTATACAGTCCCGCCAGCCCCAGCATTTT.

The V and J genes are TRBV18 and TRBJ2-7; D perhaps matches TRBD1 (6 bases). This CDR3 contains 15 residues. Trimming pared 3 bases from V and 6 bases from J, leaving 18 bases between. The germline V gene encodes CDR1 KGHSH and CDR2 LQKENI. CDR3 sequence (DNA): TGTGCCAGCTCACCCAGGGGAATCAGTAGCTCCGAGCAGTACTTC. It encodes CASSPRGISSSEQYF.

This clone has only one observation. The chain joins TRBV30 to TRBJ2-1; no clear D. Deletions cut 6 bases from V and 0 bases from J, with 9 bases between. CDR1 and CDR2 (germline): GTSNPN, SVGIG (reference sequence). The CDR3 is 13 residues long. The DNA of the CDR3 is TGTGCCTGTCGAACCAGCTCCTACAATGAGCAGTTCTTC. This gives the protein CACRTSSYNEQFF.

CDR3 residues: CASSYRTSGGLAKNIQYF. In DNA, the CDR3 is TGTGCCAGCAGCTATCGGACTAGCGGGGGATTAGCCAAAAACATTCAGTACTTC. This chain joins TRBV7-2 and TRBJ2-4, with 13 nucleotides matching TRBD2. Germline trimming cut 4 bases from V and 0 bases from J; bases unmatched to any gene: 6. This CDR3 has 18 residues. Germline V gene sequence: CDR1 SGHTA, CDR2 FQGNSA.

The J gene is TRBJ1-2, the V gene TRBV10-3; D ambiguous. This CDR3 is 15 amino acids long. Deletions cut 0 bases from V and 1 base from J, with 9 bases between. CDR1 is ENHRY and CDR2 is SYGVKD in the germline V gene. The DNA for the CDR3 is TGTGCCATCAGTGAGTCCCCGGGATATAACTATGGCTACACCTTC. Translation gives CAISESPGYNYGYTF.

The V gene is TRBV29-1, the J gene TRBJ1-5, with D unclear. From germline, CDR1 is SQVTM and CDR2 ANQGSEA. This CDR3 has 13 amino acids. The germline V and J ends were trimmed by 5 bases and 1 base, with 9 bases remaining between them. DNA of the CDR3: TGCAGCGTTCGAGGAGGGAGCAATCAGCCCCAGCATTTT. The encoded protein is CSVRGGSNQPQHF.

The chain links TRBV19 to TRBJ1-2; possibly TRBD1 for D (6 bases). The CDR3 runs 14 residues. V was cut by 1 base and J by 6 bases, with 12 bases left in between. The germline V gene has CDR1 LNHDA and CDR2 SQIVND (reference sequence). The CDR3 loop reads CASSIVSRGDGYTF. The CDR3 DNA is TGTGCCAGTAGTATAGTAAGCAGGGGTGATGGCTACACCTTC.

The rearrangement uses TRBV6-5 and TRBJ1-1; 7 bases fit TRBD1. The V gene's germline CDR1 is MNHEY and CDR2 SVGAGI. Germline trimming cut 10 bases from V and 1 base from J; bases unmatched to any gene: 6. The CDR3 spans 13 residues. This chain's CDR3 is CATRDRRNTEAFF. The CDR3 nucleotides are TGTGCCACTCGGGACAGACGGAACACTGAAGCTTTCTTT.

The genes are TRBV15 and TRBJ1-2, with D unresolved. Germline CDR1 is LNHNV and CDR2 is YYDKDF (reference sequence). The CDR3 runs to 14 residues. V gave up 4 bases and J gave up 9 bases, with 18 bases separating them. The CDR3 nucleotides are TGTGCCACCAGCACTCGGGTCGCCCAAAGAAGCTACACCTTC. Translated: CATSTRVAQRSYTF.

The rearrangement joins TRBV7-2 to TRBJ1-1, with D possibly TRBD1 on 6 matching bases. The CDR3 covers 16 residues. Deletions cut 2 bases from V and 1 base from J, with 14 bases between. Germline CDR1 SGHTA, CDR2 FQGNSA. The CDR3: CASSLWGGQTNTEAFF. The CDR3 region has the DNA TGTGCCAGCAGCTTATGGGGGGGACAAACGAACACTGAAGCTTTCTTT.

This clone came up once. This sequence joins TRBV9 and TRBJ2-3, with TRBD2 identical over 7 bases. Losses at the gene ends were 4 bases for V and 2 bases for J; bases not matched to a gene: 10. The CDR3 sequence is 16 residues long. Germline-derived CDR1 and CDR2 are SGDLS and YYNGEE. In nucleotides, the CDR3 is TGTGCCAGCAGCTCCACGGGGGGAAGAATCACAGATACGCAGTATTTT. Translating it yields CASSSTGGRITDTQYF.

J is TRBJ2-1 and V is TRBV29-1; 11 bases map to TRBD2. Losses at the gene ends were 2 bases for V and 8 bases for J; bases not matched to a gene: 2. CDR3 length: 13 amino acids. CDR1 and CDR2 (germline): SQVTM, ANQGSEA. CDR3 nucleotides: TGCAGCGTTGAAACTAGCGGGAGTGATGAGCAGTTCTTC. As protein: CSVETSGSDEQFF.

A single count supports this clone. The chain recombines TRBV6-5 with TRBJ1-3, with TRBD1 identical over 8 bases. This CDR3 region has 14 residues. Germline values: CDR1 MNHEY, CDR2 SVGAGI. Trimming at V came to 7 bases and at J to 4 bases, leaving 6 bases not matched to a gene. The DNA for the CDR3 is TGTGCCAGCACCATAGGACAGGGCGGAAACACCATATATTTT. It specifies CASTIGQGGNTIYF.

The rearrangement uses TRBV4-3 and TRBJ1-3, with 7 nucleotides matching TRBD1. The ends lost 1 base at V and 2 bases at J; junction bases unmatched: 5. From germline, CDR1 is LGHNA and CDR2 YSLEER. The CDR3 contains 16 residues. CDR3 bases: TGCGCCAGCAGCCAAGGCAGGGGGATGGCTGGAAACACCATATATTTT. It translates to CASSQGRGMAGNTIYF.

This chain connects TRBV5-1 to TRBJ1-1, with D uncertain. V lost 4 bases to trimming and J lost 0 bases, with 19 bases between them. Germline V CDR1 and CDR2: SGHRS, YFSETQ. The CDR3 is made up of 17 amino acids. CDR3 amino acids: CASSPKIIAGMNTEAFF. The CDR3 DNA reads TGCGCCAGCAGCCCAAAAATAATAGCGGGGATGAACACTGAAGCTTTCTTT.

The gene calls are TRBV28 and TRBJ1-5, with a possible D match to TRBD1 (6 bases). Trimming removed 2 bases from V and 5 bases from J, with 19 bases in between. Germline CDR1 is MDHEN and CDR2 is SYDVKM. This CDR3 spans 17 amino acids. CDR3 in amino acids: CASSLRGLRKGDQPQHF. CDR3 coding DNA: TGTGCCAGCAGTTTAAGAGGGTTAAGGAAGGGGGATCAGCCCCAGCATTTT.

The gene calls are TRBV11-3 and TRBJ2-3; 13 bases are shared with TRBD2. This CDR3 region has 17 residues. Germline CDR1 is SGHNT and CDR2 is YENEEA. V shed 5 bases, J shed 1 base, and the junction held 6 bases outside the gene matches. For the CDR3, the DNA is TGTGCCAGCAGCCCAGGACTAGCGGGGGTGGGCACAGATACGCAGTATTTT. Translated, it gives CASSPGLAGVGTDTQYF.

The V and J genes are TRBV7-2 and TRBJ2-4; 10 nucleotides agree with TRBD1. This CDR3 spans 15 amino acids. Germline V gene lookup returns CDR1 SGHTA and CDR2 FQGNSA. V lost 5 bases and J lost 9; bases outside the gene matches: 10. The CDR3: CASSVRTGGEGIQYF. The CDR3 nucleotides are TGTGCCAGCAGCGTCCGGACAGGGGGGGAGGGCATTCAGTACTTC.

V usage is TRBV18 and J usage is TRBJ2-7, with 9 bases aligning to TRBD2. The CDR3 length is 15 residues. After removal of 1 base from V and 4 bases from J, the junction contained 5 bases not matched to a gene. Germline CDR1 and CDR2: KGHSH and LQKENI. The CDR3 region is CASSPLRREGYEQYF. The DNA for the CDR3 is TGTGCCAGCTCACCACTTCGGCGGGAGGGGTACGAGCAGTACTTC.

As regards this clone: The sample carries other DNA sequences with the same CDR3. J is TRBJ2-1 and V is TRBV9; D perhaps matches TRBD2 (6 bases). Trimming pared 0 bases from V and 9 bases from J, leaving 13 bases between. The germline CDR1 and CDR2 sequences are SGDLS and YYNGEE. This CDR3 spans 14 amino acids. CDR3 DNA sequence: TGTGCCAGCAGCGTAGAGAGCGGGCCCATTGAGCAGTTCTTC. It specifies CASSVESGPIEQFF. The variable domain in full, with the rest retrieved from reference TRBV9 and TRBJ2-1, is DSGVTQTPKHLITATGQRVTLRCSPRSGDLSVYWYQQSLDQGLQFLIQYYNGEERAKGNILERFSAQQFPDLHSELNLSSLELGDSALYFCASSVESGPIEQFFGPGTRLTVL.

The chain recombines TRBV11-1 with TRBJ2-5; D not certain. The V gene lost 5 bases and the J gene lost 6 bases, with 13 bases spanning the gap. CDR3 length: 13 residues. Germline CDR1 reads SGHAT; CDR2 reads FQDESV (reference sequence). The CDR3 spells CASSLQARQTQYF. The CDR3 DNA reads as TGTGCCAGCAGCCTACAAGCGCGGCAGACCCAGTACTTC.

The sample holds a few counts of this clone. The DNA for the CDR3 is TGTGCTAGTGGTTTGAGCGGGAGCTACGAGCAGTACTTC. Translating gives CASGLSGSYEQYF. This rearrangement joins TRBV12-5 to TRBJ2-7; the match to TRBD2 covers 8 bases. This CDR3 region has 13 residues. Germline lookup yields CDR1 LGHNT and CDR2 FRNRAP. V lost 2 bases and J lost 3; bases outside the gene matches: 0.

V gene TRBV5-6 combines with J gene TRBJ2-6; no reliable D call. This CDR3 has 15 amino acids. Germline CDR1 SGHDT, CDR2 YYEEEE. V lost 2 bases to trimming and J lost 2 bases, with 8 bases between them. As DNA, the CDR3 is TGTGCCAGCAGCTTAGTGGGCGCTGGGGCCAACGTCCTGACTTTC. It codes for CASSLVGAGANVLTF.

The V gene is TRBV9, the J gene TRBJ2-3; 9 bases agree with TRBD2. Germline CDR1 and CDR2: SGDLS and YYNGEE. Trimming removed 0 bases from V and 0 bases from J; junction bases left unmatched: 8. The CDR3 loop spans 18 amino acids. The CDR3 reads CASSVGLAAFSSTDTQYF. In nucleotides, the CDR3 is TGTGCCAGCAGCGTAGGACTAGCGGCCTTTTCTAGCACAGATACGCAGTATTTT.

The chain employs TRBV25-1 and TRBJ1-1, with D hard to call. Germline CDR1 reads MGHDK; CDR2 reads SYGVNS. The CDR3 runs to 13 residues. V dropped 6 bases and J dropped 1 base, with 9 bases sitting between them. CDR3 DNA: TGTGCCAGCAGAGTACGGGAGAACACTGAAGCTTTCTTT. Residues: CASRVRENTEAFF.